Listed below are T cell receptor beta chains from one sample, sequenced in a study of CD8+ T cells in alopecia areata. The assay was immunoSEQ multiplex PCR, and TCRdb's table has in-frame clones only and misses some. The table includes fewer than 150,000 clones, 75% to 85% detected once. The sample consisted of CD8+ T cells sorted from blood, taken at week 4, from a patient treated with tofacitinib. Receptor source: a human donor with alopecia areata. Both conserved end residues are part of each CDR3. D genes are given only for firm matches. Rows may omit the clone size; those that give it use once, few, many or a size class.

.,.,TRBV29-1,TRBJ2-7,CSVQTRYEQYF,TGCAGCGTTCAAACTCGATACGAGCAGTACTTC
TRBD2,.,TRBV27,TRBJ2-5,CASSPLGLAGGRETQYF,TGTGCCAGCAGCCCCCTAGGGCTAGCGGGGGGGCGAGAGACCCAGTACTTC
.,few,TRBV13,TRBJ2-1,CASSPGQNSYNEQFF,TGTGCCAGCAGCCCGGGACAAAACTCCTACAATGAGCAGTTCTTC
.,.,TRBV7-2,TRBJ2-2,CASSLGPPNIASAGELFF,TGTGCCAGCAGCTTAGGGCCGCCGAACATCGCCTCAGCCGGGGAGCTGTTTTTT
.,.,TRBV6-1,TRBJ1-2,CASSPGYTF,TGTGCCAGCAGCCCGGGCTACACCTTC
.,.,TRBV7-8,TRBJ2-3,CASSLRNLQGSDTQYF,TGTGCCAGCAGCTTGCGAAATTTACAGGGTTCAGATACGCAGTATTTT
TRBD1,.,TRBV2,TRBJ1-6,CASSEGQGALGNSPLHF,TGTGCCAGCAGTGAAGGGCAGGGGGCCTTGGGTAATTCACCCCTCCACTTT
.,.,TRBV29-1,TRBJ2-5,CSVDVNGERETQYF,TGCAGCGTTGACGTGAATGGTGAACGAGAGACCCAGTACTTC
.,.,TRBV4-1,TRBJ1-1,CASSQGQLRGYTEAFF,TGCGCCAGCAGCCAAGGGCAGCTGAGGGGGTACACTGAAGCTTTCTTT
.,.,TRBV5-6,TRBJ2-2,CASSLAAGPGELFF,TGTGCCAGCAGCTTGGCCGCCGGACCCGGGGAGCTGTTTTTT
.,.,TRBV6-5,TRBJ1-4,CASSYSGGRGEKLFF,TGTGCCAGCAGTTACTCGGGGGGGCGCGGTGAAAAACTGTTTTTT
.,.,TRBV4-3,TRBJ2-2,CASSQEVANTGELFF,TGCGCCAGCAGCCAAGAGGTAGCGAACACCGGGGAGCTGTTTTTT
TRBD2,.,TRBV5-1,TRBJ2-5,CASSLLAGEGETQYF,TGCGCCAGCAGCTTGTTAGCGGGGGAAGGAGAGACCCAGTACTTC